A single TCR beta chain is shown here with its context. As yet, its antigen is unknown. The sample comes from a study of cytomegalovirus exposure and HLA in healthy donors. Study results and limitations: Several top significant clusters appeared, in a later analysis, to be linked to common viral pathogens. With DRB1 most and HLA-C fewest, TCR association rates differed between HLA loci in a later analysis.

60 Vbeta and 13 Jbeta primers were used in PCR. Clones were sequenced by immunoSEQ multiplex PCR, and TCRdb holds only the in-frame ones, with some missing. The table lists some 150,000 clones, more than 70% of them singletons. The CDR3 spans 17 residues. Trimming stripped 1 base from V and 0 bases from J, with 14 bases between. Germline V gene data show CDR1 as SGHAT and CDR2 as FQNNGV. This receptor was taken from a man aged 40-49 years in good health and CMV-seronegative. The source material was PBMCs. V and J are TRBV11-2 and TRBJ2-3, with a possible D match to TRBD2 (7 bases). This chain's CDR3 is CASSLGGGGVSTDTQYF. In DNA, the CDR3 is TGTGCCAGCAGCTTAGGAGGCGGGGGCGTTAGCACAGATACGCAGTATTTT.